This T cell receptor (beta chain) was captured in a study of beta chain features in type 1 diabetes. Study-level background: Cell yields, gender and age were similar in healthy donors and patients. Examined across all samples were around 110 million sorted cells. Study results and caveats: Type 1 diabetes patients showed a moderate but significant shortening of TCRB CDR3s in all four CD4+ subsets. Reads derived from cDNA could over-represent cells showing high TCR expression.

About this clone itself: Its antigen is as yet unknown.

The investigators reverse transcribed all of the isolated RNA, so they sequenced expressed TCRB transcripts. Profiled with immunoSEQ multiplex PCR; TCRdb holds only in-frame clones, not every one. The sample carries 640,000 or so clones, about an eighth recorded once. Post-sort purity exceeded 95% for all sorted populations. This clonotype was obtained from a man aged 18 to 30 with type 1 diabetes. Material: naive CD4+ T cells from blood.

The CDR3 protein is CAIRRTGAGQETQYF. In nucleotides, the CDR3 is TGTGCCATCAGGCGTACAGGGGCCGGGCAAGAGACCCAGTACTTC. V and J are TRBV10-3 and TRBJ2-5; 7 positions match TRBD1. With V trimmed by 6 bases and J by 2 bases, 9 bases remained unmatched. This CDR3 spans 15 amino acids. Per the germline V gene, CDR1 is ENHRY and CDR2 is SYGVKD.